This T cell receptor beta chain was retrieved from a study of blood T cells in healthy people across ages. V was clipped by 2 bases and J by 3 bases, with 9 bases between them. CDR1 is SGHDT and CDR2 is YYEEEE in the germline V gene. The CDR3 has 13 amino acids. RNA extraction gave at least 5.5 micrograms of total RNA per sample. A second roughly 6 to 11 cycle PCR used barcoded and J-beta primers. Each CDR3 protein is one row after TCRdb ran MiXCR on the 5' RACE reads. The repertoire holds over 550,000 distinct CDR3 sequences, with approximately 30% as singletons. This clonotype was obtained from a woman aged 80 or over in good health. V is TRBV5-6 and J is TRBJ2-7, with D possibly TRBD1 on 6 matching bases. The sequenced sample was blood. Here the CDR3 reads CASSFVQGYEQYF. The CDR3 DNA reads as TGTGCCAGCAGCTTTGTACAGGGCTACGAGCAGTACTTC. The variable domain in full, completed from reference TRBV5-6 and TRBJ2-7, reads DAGVTQSPTHLIKTRGQQVTLRCSPKSGHDTVSWYQQALGQGPQFIFQYYEEEERQRGNFPDRFSGHQFPNYSSELNVNALLLGDSALYLCASSFVQGYEQYFGPGTRLTVT.